The 5 T cell receptor beta chains listed next were all sequenced from one sample in a study of T cell responses to AZD1222 COVID-19 vaccine. Using immunoSEQ multiplex PCR, the repertoire was profiled, and TCRdb retains in-frame clones only, with some absent. The top ten clones hold over 5% of a sample with 100,000 to 150,000 clones, about 89% of them seen once. Sequenced here: peripheral blood, sampled on day 0 of AZD1222 vaccination. The receptors here all came from an adult in good health.

The rearrangement uses TRBV7-9 and TRBJ1-1; TRBD1 aligns across 7 bases. This CDR3 has 15 amino acids. V was clipped by 6 bases and J by 3 bases; unmatched bases: 10. CDR1 and CDR2 (germline): SEHNR, FQNEAQ (reference sequence). The CDR3 DNA is TGTGCCAGCAGTCTCTTAGGGGGCATGGACACTGAAGCTTTCTTT. As protein: CASSLLGGMDTEAFF.

The chain has TRBV6-5 and TRBJ1-1; D gene uncertain. V shed 7 bases and J shed 8 bases, with 14 bases lying between them. The germline V gene has CDR1 MNHEY and CDR2 SVGAGI. The CDR3 is made up of 12 amino acids. Here the CDR3 reads CASTPPFGEAFF. CDR3 bases: TGTGCCAGCACCCCGCCGTTCGGGGAAGCTTTCTTT.

The V and J genes are TRBV19 and TRBJ1-5; D not resolved. The CDR3 length is 12 residues. CDR1 LNHDA and CDR2 SQIVND come from the germline V gene (reference sequence). The V end was cut by 5 bases, the J end by 7 bases, with 9 bases between. CDR3 nucleotide sequence: TGTGCCAGTAGTGGAGGTTTGCAGCCCCAGCATTTT. It translates to CASSGGLQPQHF.

The V gene is TRBV7-2, the J gene TRBJ1-6; possible D gene TRBD1, 5 bases. Trimming took off 1 base at V and 7 bases at J, with 14 bases between the two ends. This CDR3 spans 16 amino acids. Germline CDR1 is SGHTA and CDR2 is FQGNSA. The CDR3 region is CASSLGGVKGNSPLHF. CDR3 bases: TGTGCCAGCAGCTTAGGAGGAGTTAAGGGGAATTCACCCCTCCACTTT.

The chain couples TRBV4-1 to TRBJ2-2; D gene unclear. The germline V gene has CDR1 MGHRA and CDR2 YSYEKL. Trimming pared 4 bases from V and 1 base from J, leaving 10 bases between. The CDR3 has 15 residues. The CDR3 DNA reads TGCGCCAGCAGCCCTAACACCCGGAACACCGGGGAGCTGTTTTTT. Protein: CASSPNTRNTGELFF.